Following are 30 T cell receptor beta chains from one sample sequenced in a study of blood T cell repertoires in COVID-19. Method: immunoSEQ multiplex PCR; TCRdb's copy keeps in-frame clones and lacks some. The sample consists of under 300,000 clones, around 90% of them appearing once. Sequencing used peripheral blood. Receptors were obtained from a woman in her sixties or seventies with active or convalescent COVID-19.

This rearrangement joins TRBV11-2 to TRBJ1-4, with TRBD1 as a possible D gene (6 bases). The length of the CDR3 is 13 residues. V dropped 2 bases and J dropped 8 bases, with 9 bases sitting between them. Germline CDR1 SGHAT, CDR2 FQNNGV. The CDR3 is CASSLSRGEKLFF. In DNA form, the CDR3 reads TGTGCCAGCAGCTTATCCAGGGGAGAAAAACTGTTTTTT. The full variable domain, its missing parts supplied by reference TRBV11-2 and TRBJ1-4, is EAGVAQSPRYKIIEKRQSVAFWCNPISGHATLYWYQQILGQGPKLLIQFQNNGVVDDSQLPKDRFSAERLKGVDSTLKIQPAKLEDSAVYLCASSLSRGEKLFFGSGTQLSVL.

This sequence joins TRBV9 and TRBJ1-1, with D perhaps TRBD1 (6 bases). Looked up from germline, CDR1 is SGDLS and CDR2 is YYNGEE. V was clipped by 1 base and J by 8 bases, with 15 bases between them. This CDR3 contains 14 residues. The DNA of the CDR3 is TGTGCCAGCAGCGTATCGGACAGAAAATTAGAAGCTTTCTTT. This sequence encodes CASSVSDRKLEAFF.

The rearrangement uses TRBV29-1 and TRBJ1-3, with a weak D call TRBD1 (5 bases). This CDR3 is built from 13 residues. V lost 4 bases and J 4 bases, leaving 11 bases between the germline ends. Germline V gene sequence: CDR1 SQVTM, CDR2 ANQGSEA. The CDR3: CSVAQVSGNTIYF. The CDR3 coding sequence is TGCAGCGTTGCACAGGTATCAGGAAACACCATATATTTT.

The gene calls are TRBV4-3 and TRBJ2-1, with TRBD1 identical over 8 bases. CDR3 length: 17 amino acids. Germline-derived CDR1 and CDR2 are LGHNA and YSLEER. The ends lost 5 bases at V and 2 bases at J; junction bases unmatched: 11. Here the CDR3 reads CASSFLQGDRPYNEQFF. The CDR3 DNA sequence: TGCGCCAGCAGCTTCCTGCAAGGGGACAGGCCCTACAATGAGCAGTTCTTC.

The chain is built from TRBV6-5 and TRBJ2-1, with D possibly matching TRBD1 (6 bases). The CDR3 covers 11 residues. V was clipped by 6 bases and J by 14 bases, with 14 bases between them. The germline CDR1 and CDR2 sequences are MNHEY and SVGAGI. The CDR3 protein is CASSLRDKKFF. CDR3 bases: TGTGCCAGCAGCCTTCGGGACAAGAAGTTCTTC.

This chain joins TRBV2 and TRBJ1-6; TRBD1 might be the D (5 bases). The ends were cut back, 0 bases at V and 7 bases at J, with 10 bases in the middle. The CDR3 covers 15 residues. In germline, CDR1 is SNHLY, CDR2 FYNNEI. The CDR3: CASSEARGQNSPLHF. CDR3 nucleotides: TGTGCCAGCAGTGAAGCGCGAGGACAAAATTCACCCCTCCACTTT.

Here the CDR3 reads CASSPSTLGGNYEQYF. Here the CDR3 DNA reads TGTGCCAGCTCACCTTCAACACTTGGAGGGAACTACGAGCAGTACTTC. The rearrangement uses TRBV18 and TRBJ2-7, with D possibly matching TRBD2 (6 bases). Trimming pared 3 bases from V and 3 bases from J, leaving 18 bases between. This CDR3 spans 16 amino acids. Germline V gene sequence: CDR1 KGHSH, CDR2 LQKENI. Based on the CDR3 plus reference TRBV18 and TRBJ2-7, the full variable domain is NAGVMQNPRHLVRRRGQEARLRCSPMKGHSHVYWYRQLPEEGLKFMVYLQKENIIDESGMPKERFSAEFPKEGPSILRIQQVVRGDSAAYFCASSPSTLGGNYEQYFGPGTRLTVT.

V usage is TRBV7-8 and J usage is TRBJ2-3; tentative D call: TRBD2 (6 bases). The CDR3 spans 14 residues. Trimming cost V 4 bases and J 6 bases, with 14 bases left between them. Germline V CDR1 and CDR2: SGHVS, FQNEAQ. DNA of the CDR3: TGTGCCAGCAGCTCGGGAGTTATCGACGATACGCAGTATTTT. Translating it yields CASSSGVIDDTQYF. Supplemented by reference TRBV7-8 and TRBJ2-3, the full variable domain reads GAGVSQSPRYKVAKRGQDVALRCDPISGHVSLFWYQQALGQGPEFLTYFQNEAQLDKSGLPSDRFFAERPEGSVSTLKIQRTQQEDSAVYLCASSSGVIDDTQYFGPGTRLTVL.

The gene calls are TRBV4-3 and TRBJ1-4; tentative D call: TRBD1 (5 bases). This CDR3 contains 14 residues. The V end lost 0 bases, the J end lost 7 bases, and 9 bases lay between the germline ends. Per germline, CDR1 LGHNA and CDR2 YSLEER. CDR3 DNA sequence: TGCGCCAGCAGCCAAGATATGGGGGGTGAAAAACTGTTTTTT. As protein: CASSQDMGGEKLFF.

CDR3 coding DNA: TGTGCCACCAGTCGCCCGGGAGACGGGTCAGGAGAGACCCAGTACTTC. It specifies CATSRPGDGSGETQYF. The gene calls are TRBV24-1 and TRBJ2-5; a possible D gene is TRBD2 (6 bases). Germline-derived CDR1 and CDR2 are KGHDR and SFDVKD. V lost 6 bases, J lost 4 bases, and 20 bases lay in between. The CDR3 has 16 residues.

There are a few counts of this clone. The CDR3 DNA reads TGTGCCAGCAGTTTGTTGGGGGGATTGTGGGGACAGCAGGGTTCACCCCTCCACTTT. This translates into CASSLLGGLWGQQGSPLHF. V gene TRBV27 combines with J gene TRBJ1-6; 7 nucleotides match TRBD1. V dropped 3 bases and J dropped 9; count of bases not matched to a gene: 20. Germline V CDR1 and CDR2: MNHEY, SMNVEV (reference sequence). This CDR3 is 19 amino acids long.

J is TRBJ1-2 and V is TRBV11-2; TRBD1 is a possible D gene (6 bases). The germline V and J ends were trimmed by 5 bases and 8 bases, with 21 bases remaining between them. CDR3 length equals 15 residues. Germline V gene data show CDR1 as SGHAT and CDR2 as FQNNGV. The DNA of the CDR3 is TGTGCCAGCAGCCGCCCATTTCGACAGGCTGGCGGCTACACCTTC. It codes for CASSRPFRQAGGYTF.

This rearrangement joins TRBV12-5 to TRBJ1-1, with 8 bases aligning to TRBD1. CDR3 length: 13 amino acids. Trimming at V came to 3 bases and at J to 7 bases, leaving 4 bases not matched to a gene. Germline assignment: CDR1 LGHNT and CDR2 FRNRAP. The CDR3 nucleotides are TGTGCTAGTGGTTTTGGGACAGGCTTTGAAGCTTTCTTT. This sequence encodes CASGFGTGFEAFF.

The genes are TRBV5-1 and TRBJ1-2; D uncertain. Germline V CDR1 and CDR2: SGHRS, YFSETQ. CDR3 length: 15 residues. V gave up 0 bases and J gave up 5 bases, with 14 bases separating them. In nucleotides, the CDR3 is TGCGCCAGCAGCTTGGTACCCACGGCGGGGTATGGCTACACCTTC. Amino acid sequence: CASSLVPTAGYGYTF. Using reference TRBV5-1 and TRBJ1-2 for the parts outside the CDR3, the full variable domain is KAGVTQTPRYLIKTRGQQVTLSCSPISGHRSVSWYQQTPGQGLQFLFEYFSETQRNKGNFPGRFSGRQFSNSRSEMNVSTLELGDSALYLCASSLVPTAGYGYTFGSGTRLTVV.

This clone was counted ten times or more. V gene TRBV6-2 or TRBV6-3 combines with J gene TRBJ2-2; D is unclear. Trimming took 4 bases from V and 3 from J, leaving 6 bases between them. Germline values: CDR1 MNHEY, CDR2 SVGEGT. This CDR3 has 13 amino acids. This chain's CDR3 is CASSFTYTGELFF. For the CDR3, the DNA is TGTGCCAGCAGTTTTACATACACCGGGGAGCTGTTTTTT.

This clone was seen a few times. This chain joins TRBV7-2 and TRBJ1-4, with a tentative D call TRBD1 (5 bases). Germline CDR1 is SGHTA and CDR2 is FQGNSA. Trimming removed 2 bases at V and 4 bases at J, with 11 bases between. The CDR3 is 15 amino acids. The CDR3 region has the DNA TGTGCCAGCAGCTTAAAAGCGGGGGATAATGAAAAACTGTTTTTT. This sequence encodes CASSLKAGDNEKLFF.

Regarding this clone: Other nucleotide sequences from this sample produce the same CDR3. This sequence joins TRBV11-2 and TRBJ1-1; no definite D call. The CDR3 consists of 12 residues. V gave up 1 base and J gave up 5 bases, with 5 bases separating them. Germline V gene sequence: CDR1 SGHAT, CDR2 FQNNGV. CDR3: CASSLGVTEAFF. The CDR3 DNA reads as TGTGCCAGCAGCTTAGGAGTTACTGAAGCTTTCTTT.

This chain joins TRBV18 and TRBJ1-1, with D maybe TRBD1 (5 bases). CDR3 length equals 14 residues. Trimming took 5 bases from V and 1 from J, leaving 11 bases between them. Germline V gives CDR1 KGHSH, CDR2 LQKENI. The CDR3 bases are TGTGCCAGCTCATACTACCAGGGGAACACTGAAGCTTTCTTT. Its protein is CASSYYQGNTEAFF.

The CDR3 DNA is TGCGCCAGCAGCTTGTTCGGGGGGCAGCCCTACTATGGCTACACCTTC. It yields the protein CASSLFGGQPYYGYTF. The chain combines TRBV5-1 with TRBJ1-2; D perhaps matches TRBD1 (6 bases). Trimming left V 1 base short and J 3 bases short, with 16 bases between. The V gene's germline CDR1 is SGHRS and CDR2 YFSETQ. This CDR3 has 16 amino acids.

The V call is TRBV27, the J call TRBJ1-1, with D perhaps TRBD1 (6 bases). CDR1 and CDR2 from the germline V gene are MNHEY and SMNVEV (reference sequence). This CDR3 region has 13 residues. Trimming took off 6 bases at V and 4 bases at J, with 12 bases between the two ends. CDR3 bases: TGTGCCAGCAGGGACACAGGGTCCACTGAAGCTTTCTTT. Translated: CASRDTGSTEAFF.

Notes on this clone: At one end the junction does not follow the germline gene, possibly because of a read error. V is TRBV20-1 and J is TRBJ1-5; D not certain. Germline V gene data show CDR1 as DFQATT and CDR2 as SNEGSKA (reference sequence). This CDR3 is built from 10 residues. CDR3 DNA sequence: TGCAGTGCTAGCAGTCAGCCCCAGCATTTT. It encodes CSASSQPQHF.

The CDR3 DNA reads TGTGCCAGCGTACAGGGAGAAAACGGCTACACCTTC. Encoded protein: CASVQGENGYTF. The gene calls are TRBV19 and TRBJ1-2; a possible D gene is TRBD1 (6 bases). The germline V gene has CDR1 LNHDA and CDR2 SQIVND (reference sequence). There are 12 residues in the CDR3. Trimming took off 9 bases at V and 8 bases at J, with 16 bases between the two ends.

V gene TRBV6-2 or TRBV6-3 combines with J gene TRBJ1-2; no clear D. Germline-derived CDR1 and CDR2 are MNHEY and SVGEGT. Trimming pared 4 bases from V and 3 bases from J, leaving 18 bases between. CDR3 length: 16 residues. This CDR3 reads CASSFLNSGRDYGYTF. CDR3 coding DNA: TGTGCCAGCAGTTTTCTTAATAGCGGACGGGACTATGGCTACACCTTC.

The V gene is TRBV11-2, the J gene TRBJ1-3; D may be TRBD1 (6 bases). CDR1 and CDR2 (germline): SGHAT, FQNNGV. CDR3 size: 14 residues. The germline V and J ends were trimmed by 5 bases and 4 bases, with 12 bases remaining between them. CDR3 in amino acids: CASSLRTVGNTIYF. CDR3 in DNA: TGTGCCAGCAGCCTTCGGACAGTAGGAAACACCATATATTTT.

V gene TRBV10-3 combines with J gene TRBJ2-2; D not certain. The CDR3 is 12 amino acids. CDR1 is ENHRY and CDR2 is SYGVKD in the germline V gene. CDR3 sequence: CATGTNTGELFF. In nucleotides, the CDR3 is TGTGCTACGGGTACGAACACCGGGGAGCTGTTTTTT.

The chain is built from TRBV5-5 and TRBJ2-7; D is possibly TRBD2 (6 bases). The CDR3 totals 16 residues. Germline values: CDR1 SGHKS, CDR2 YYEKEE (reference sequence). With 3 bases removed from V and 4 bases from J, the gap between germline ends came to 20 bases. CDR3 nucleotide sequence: TGTGCCAGCAGCTCGGGGGTCGCAGACAGCTCATACGAGCAGTACTTC. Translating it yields CASSSGVADSSYEQYF. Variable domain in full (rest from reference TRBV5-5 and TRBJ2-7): DAGVTQSPTHLIKTRGQQVTLRCSPISGHKSVSWYQQVLGQGPQFIFQYYEKEERGRGNFPDRFSARQFPNYSSELNVNALLLGDSALYLCASSSGVADSSYEQYFGPGTRLTVT.

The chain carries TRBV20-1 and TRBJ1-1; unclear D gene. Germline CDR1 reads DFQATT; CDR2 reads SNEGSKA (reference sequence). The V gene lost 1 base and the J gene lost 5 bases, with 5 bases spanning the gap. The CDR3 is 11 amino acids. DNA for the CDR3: TGCAGTGCTAGAGGTAATACTGAAGCTTTCTTT. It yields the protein CSARGNTEAFF.

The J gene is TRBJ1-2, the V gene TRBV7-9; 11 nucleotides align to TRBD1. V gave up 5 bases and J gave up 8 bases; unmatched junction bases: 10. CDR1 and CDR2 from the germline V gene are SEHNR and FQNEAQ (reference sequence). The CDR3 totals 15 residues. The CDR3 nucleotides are TGTGCCAGCAGCACTCGGACAGGGGGCGCGAACGGCTACACCTTC. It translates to CASSTRTGGANGYTF.

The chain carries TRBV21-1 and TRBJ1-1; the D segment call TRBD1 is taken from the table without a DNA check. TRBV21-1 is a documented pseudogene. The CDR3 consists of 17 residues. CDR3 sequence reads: CASSKISGTGGGTEAFF. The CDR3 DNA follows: TGTGCCAGCAGCAAGATTTCCGGGACAGGGGGTGGCACTGAAGCTTTCTTT.

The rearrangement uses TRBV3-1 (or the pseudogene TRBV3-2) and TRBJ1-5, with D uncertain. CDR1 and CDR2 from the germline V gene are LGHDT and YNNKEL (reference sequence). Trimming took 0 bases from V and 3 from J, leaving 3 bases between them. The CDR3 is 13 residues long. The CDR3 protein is CASSQDLNQPQHF. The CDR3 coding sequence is TGTGCCAGCAGCCAAGACCTCAATCAGCCCCAGCATTTT.